The 25 T cell receptor beta chains below all came from one sample that was sequenced in a study of T cell changes during pregnancy in multiple sclerosis. Generated by immunoSEQ multiplex PCR, the TCRdb table keeps only in-frame clones and is missing some. The sample holds tens of thousands of clones, 94% seen once. This specimen consisted of peripheral blood, obtained in the second trimester of pregnancy. Source of these receptors: a female donor in good health, enrolled as a control in a pregnancy study.

A few counts support this clone. The chain employs TRBV5-5 and TRBJ2-7; 7 bases fit TRBD1. V gave up 5 bases and J gave up 7 bases; unmatched junction bases: 15. The CDR3 has 15 residues. Germline loops: CDR1 SGHKS, CDR2 YYEKEE (reference sequence). CDR3 region: CASSPIRQGPPEQYF. The CDR3 DNA reads as TGTGCCAGCAGTCCCATCCGACAGGGCCCCCCGGAGCAGTACTTC.

V usage is TRBV11-2 and J usage is TRBJ2-5, with a possible D match to TRBD1 (6 bases). CDR3 size: 14 residues. Trimming stripped 5 bases from V and 1 base from J, with 11 bases between. Germline CDR1 reads SGHAT; CDR2 reads FQNNGV. Here the CDR3 DNA reads TGTGCCAGCAGCCTTACAGGGTTCCAAGAGACCCAGTACTTC. Amino acid sequence: CASSLTGFQETQYF.

The V and J genes are TRBV6-5 and TRBJ1-2, with TRBD1 identical over 8 bases. Germline assignment: CDR1 MNHEY and CDR2 SVGAGI. CDR3 length equals 15 residues. V shed 0 bases and J 6 bases; nucleotides not matched to a gene: 6. CDR3 DNA sequence: TGTGCCAGCAGTTACTCGGCGTCAGGGGGCGATGGCTACACCTTC. It encodes CASSYSASGGDGYTF.

This clone was counted once. V is TRBV14 and J is TRBJ1-3; 7 bases line up with TRBD1. Germline V gene data show CDR1 as SGHDN and CDR2 as FVKESK. There are 15 residues in the CDR3. The ends lost 3 bases at V and 0 bases at J; junction bases unmatched: 2. The CDR3 spells CASSQTGLSGNTIYF. The DNA for the CDR3 is TGTGCCAGCAGCCAGACAGGGCTCTCTGGAAACACCATATATTTT.

In this sample, this clone turned up a few times. The chain has TRBV19 and TRBJ2-2, with 8 bases fitting TRBD1. The length of the CDR3 is 14 residues. Germline loops: CDR1 LNHDA, CDR2 SQIVND (reference sequence). V was pared by 10 bases and J by 8 bases, with 12 bases of the junction left unmatched. CDR3 nucleotide sequence: TGTGCCACCAGGTCCGGGACAGGCCTAGGGGAGCTGTTTTTT. It translates to CATRSGTGLGELFF. The full variable domain, in which reference TRBV19 and TRBJ2-2 provide the parts outside the CDR3, is DGGITQSPKYLFRKEGQNVTLSCEQNLNHDAMYWYRQDPGQGLRLIYYSQIVNDFQKGDIAEGYSVSREKKESFPLTVTSAQKNPTAFYLCATRSGTGLGELFFGEGSRLTVL.

J is TRBJ2-1 and V is TRBV5-1, with TRBD2 identical over 11 bases. Unmatched junction bases numbered 6, after V lost 3 bases and J lost 7 bases. The CDR3 extends over 15 amino acids. Looked up from germline, CDR1 is SGHRS and CDR2 is YFSETQ. CDR3 loop: CASSYLAGGENEQFF. As DNA, the CDR3 is TGCGCCAGCAGCTACCTAGCGGGAGGTGAGAATGAGCAGTTCTTC.

The rearrangement joins TRBV6-5 to TRBJ2-3, with 7 bases lining up with TRBD1. There are 14 residues in the CDR3. V dropped 2 bases and J dropped 9; count of bases not matched to a gene: 8. Germline V gene data show CDR1 as MNHEY and CDR2 as SVGAGI. The CDR3, as DNA: TGTGCCAGCAGTTACCTAAATACAGGGGAGACGCAGTATTTT. Protein product: CASSYLNTGETQYF.

The chain combines TRBV6-1 with TRBJ2-7; a weak D match, TRBD1 (5 bases). Deletions cut 4 bases from V and 0 bases from J, with 7 bases between. The CDR3 is 13 amino acids. Germline CDR1 MNHNS, CDR2 SASEGT. The CDR3 nucleotides read TGTGCCAGCAGTGTTGACAGCTCCTACGAGCAGTACTTC. It translates to CASSVDSSYEQYF.

The DNA of the CDR3 is TGTGCCAGCAGCCCCCACATGCGGGCGGGGGAATATCAGCCCCAGCATTTT. Its protein product is CASSPHMRAGEYQPQHF. The rearrangement uses TRBV7-2 and TRBJ1-5; a weak D match, TRBD1 (5 bases). With 5 bases removed from V and 5 bases from J, the gap between germline ends came to 22 bases. Germline lookup yields CDR1 SGHTA and CDR2 FQGNSA. The CDR3 is made up of 17 amino acids.

The chain carries TRBV25-1 and TRBJ2-7; a weak D match, TRBD2 (5 bases). V shed 0 bases and J shed 4 bases, with 7 bases lying between them. The length of the CDR3 is 13 residues. CDR1 is MGHDK, CDR2 SYGVNS, per germline. The CDR3 loop is CASSEYSGYEQYF. Here the CDR3 DNA reads TGTGCCAGCAGTGAATATTCGGGGTACGAGCAGTACTTC.

This chain uses TRBV19 with TRBJ1-2, with D maybe TRBD1 (6 bases). V was pared by 4 bases and J by 8 bases, with 17 bases between. The CDR3 runs to 14 residues. Germline V lookup: CDR1 LNHDA, CDR2 SQIVND (reference sequence). CDR3 sequence reads: CASSTQGIGGGYTF. The CDR3 region has the DNA TGTGCCAGTAGTACTCAGGGGATAGGCGGCGGCTACACCTTC.

In this sample, this clone turned up once. Here the CDR3 reads CASSSRLAGTDTQYF. The CDR3 nucleotides are TGTGCCAGCAGTTCGCGACTAGCGGGCACAGATACGCAGTATTTT. The chain employs TRBV2 and TRBJ2-3, with 9 bases identical to TRBD2. After removal of 5 bases from V and 1 base from J, the junction contained 4 bases not matched to a gene. This CDR3 spans 15 amino acids. CDR1 and CDR2 from the germline V gene are SNHLY and FYNNEI.

This clone was detected once. The chain has TRBV6-5 and TRBJ2-2; 7 bases fit TRBD1. The CDR3 runs to 16 residues. CDR1 is MNHEY and CDR2 is SVGAGI in the germline V gene. Trimming removed 0 bases from V and 1 base from J; junction bases left unmatched: 2. In nucleotides, the CDR3 is TGTGCCAGCAGTTACTCGTACAGGGGGAACACCGGGGAGCTGTTTTTT. It is translated as CASSYSYRGNTGELFF.

This rearrangement joins TRBV28 to TRBJ2-5, with 9 nucleotides matching TRBD1. CDR1 and CDR2 (germline): MDHEN, SYDVKM. The CDR3 loop spans 15 amino acids. The junction had 11 bases not matched to a gene; V was cut back by 5 bases and J by 7 bases. In DNA, the CDR3 is TGTGCCAGCAGTCCCCCGGGACAGGGACATGGGACCCAGTACTTC. This sequence encodes CASSPPGQGHGTQYF.

The J gene is TRBJ1-5, the V gene TRBV7-2; D ambiguous. Per germline, CDR1 SGHTA and CDR2 FQGNSA. Trimming shortened V by 5 bases and J by 0 bases, and 5 bases separated the two germline ends. The CDR3 is 13 residues long. DNA of the CDR3: TGTGCCAGCAGCCAGGATAGCAATCAGCCCCAGCATTTT. It translates to CASSQDSNQPQHF.

The chain couples TRBV4-2 to TRBJ1-6; the D gene is possibly TRBD1 (6 bases). V was shortened by 3 bases and J by 7 bases, with 19 bases between the two germline ends. This CDR3 region has 17 residues. Germline values: CDR1 LGHNA, CDR2 YNFKEQ. Here the CDR3 reads CASSQKLTQGANSPLHF. Here the CDR3 DNA reads TGTGCCAGCAGCCAGAAGCTAACACAGGGAGCGAATTCACCCCTCCACTTT.

This clone was recorded only once. The chain has TRBV6-1 and TRBJ2-3, with TRBD2 identical over 9 bases. This CDR3 contains 16 residues. Trimming at V came to 0 bases and at J to 4 bases, leaving 5 bases not matched to a gene. Germline CDR1 and CDR2: MNHNS and SASEGT. The CDR3 loop is CASSEAIAGAADTQYF. CDR3 in DNA: TGTGCCAGCAGTGAAGCCATAGCGGGAGCGGCAGATACGCAGTATTTT.

The chain has TRBV7-9 and TRBJ2-4, with TRBD2 as a possible D gene (6 bases). V dropped 6 bases and J dropped 7 bases, with 19 bases sitting between them. Germline V CDR1 and CDR2: SEHNR, FQNEAQ (reference sequence). The CDR3 has 15 residues. CDR3 residues: CASRDWGVAANIQYF. The CDR3 DNA follows: TGTGCCAGCAGGGATTGGGGGGTAGCGGCGAACATTCAGTACTTC.

The genes are TRBV19 and TRBJ2-1; 9 bases are a match to TRBD2. Germline CDR1 LNHDA, CDR2 SQIVND (reference sequence). V shed 5 bases, J shed 5 bases, and the junction held 7 bases outside the gene matches. The CDR3 spans 15 residues. CDR3 bases: TGTGCCAGTAGTCTTCTGACTAGCGGAAACAATGAGCAGTTCTTC. Its protein product is CASSLLTSGNNEQFF.

This chain joins TRBV6-1 and TRBJ2-3, with TRBD2 matching over 7 bases. Germline CDR1 reads MNHNS; CDR2 reads SASEGT. Losses at the gene ends were 7 bases for V and 0 bases for J; bases not matched to a gene: 7. This CDR3 is built from 15 residues. CDR3 nucleotides: TGTGCCAGCACCCGAGCGGGATCAAGCACAGATACGCAGTATTTT. Amino acids: CASTRAGSSTDTQYF.

The CDR3 loop reads CASSPGGLTYEQYF. The CDR3, as DNA: TGCGCCAGCAGCCCGGGGGGACTCACCTACGAGCAGTACTTC. The chain couples TRBV5-1 to TRBJ2-7; 7 bases align to TRBD2. Trimming took 4 bases from V and 2 from J; bases not matched to a gene: 6. CDR3 length: 14 residues. CDR1 is SGHRS, CDR2 YFSETQ, per germline. Full variable domain (remainder filled in from reference TRBV5-1 and TRBJ2-7): KAGVTQTPRYLIKTRGQQVTLSCSPISGHRSVSWYQQTPGQGLQFLFEYFSETQRNKGNFPGRFSGRQFSNSRSEMNVSTLELGDSALYLCASSPGGLTYEQYFGPGTRLTVT.

This chain uses TRBV5-6 with TRBJ2-7; TRBD1 might be the D (6 bases). The CDR3 is 17 residues long. Trimming removed 6 bases from V and 3 bases from J, with 25 bases in between. Germline V gives CDR1 SGHDT, CDR2 YYEEEE. The CDR3 loop is CASTPKGLLTGIYEQYF. The DNA for the CDR3 is TGTGCCAGCACTCCTAAAGGGCTCTTGACAGGAATCTACGAGCAGTACTTC.

This clone was counted a single time. J is TRBJ2-4 and V is TRBV7-8, with D perhaps TRBD2 (6 bases). Trimming took 1 base from V and 6 from J, leaving 7 bases between them. The length of the CDR3 is 13 residues. Germline V gene sequence: CDR1 SGHVS, CDR2 FQNEAQ. The CDR3 DNA is TGTGCCAGCAGCTTAGTTAGCGGAAACATTCAGTACTTC. Translating gives CASSLVSGNIQYF.

The chain carries TRBV2 and TRBJ2-3; D is uncertain. The V gene lost 6 bases and the J gene lost 3 bases, with 7 bases spanning the gap. Looked up from germline, CDR1 is SNHLY and CDR2 is FYNNEI. This CDR3 has 12 residues. In DNA, the CDR3 is TGTGCCAGCAGCGTTATTACAGATACGCAGTATTTT. Protein: CASSVITDTQYF.

The CDR3 coding sequence is TGTGCCAGCAGCGTAGTTTTCGGGACAGGACTCACAGATACGCAGTATTTT. Protein product: CASSVVFGTGLTDTQYF. This chain links TRBV9 with TRBJ2-3; 8 nucleotides match TRBD1. This CDR3 has 17 residues. From germline, CDR1 is SGDLS and CDR2 YYNGEE. The junction had 8 bases not matched to a gene; V was cut back by 0 bases and J by 2 bases.